Sequencing of this T cell receptor beta chain was carried out in a study of cytomegalovirus exposure and HLA in healthy donors. General study findings and limits: Cytomegalovirus association was assigned to approximately 180 TCR beta chains. In vitro experiments confirmed that three CMV-associated chains were specific for CMV antigens. With high specificity and sensitivity, the classifier reportedly diagnosed cytomegalovirus status.

In the case of this clone: Its antigen is currently unknown.

This CDR3 contains 14 residues. V lost 5 bases to trimming and J lost 4 bases; unmatched junction nucleotides: 7. From germline, CDR1 is SGHTA and CDR2 FQGTGA. Data came from immunoSEQ multiplex PCR; TCRdb stores just in-frame clones and leaves some out. Among 150,000 or so clones listed, about 88% were seen once. Sequencing was done on a sample of PBMCs. The TCR comes from a man aged 18 to 30 in good health and CMV-seropositive. The rearrangement uses TRBV7-3 and TRBJ1-1; 7 nucleotides match TRBD1. DNA for the CDR3: TGTGCCAGCAGCCGCGCAGGGGGATTCACTGAAGCTTTCTTT. Amino acid sequence: CASSRAGGFTEAFF. Variable domain in full (rest from reference TRBV7-3 and TRBJ1-1): GAGVSQTPSNKVTEKGKYVELRCDPISGHTALYWYRQSLGQGPEFLIYFQGTGAADDSGLPNDRFFAVRPEGSVSTLKIQRTERGDSAVYLCASSRAGGFTEAFFGQGTRLTVV.